The rows below give T cell receptor beta chains drawn from one sample of a study of blood T cell repertoires in COVID-19. The repertoire was sequenced with immunoSEQ multiplex PCR; TCRdb's copy has only in-frame clones and lacks some. The sample shows about 62,000 clones, 65% to 80% of them seen only once. The sequenced sample consisted of peripheral blood. Every receptor here comes from a man aged 55-75 years with acute or convalescent COVID-19. Each CDR3 is given with its conserved first and last residue. A D gene is named only where the DNA matches it firmly. Clone size is given for some rows only: seen once, a few or many times, or a class if the clone is expanded.

v_call	clone_size	j_call	d_call	cdr3_aa	cdr3_nt
TRBV5-6	.	TRBJ2-1	.	CASTAGTNYNEQFF	TGTGCCAGCACCGCCGGGACAAATTACAATGAGCAGTTCTTC
TRBV7-9	.	TRBJ1-5	.	CASSGDTYSNQPQHF	TGTGCCAGCAGCGGGGACACATATAGCAATCAGCCCCAGCATTTT
TRBV30	.	TRBJ1-3	.	CAFTLGGSGNTIYF	TGTGCCTTCACCCTGGGGGGTTCTGGAAACACCATATATTTT
TRBV4-1	.	TRBJ2-7	TRBD2	CASSQGTSGSNNEQYF	TGCGCCAGCAGCCAGGGGACTAGCGGGAGTAATAACGAGCAGTACTTC
TRBV28	.	TRBJ2-2	TRBD2	CASSLSSVVSGRLTGELFF	TGTGCCAGCAGTTTATCGTCGGTAGTTAGCGGGAGGTTAACCGGGGAGCTGTTTTTT
TRBV10-3	.	TRBJ1-1	.	CAISVEVETEAFF	TGTGCCATCAGTGTTGAGGTGGAGACTGAAGCTTTCTTT
TRBV7-2	few	TRBJ1-4	TRBD1	CASSLNAGGFEKLFF	TGTGCCAGCAGCTTAAACGCAGGGGGGTTTGAAAAACTGTTTTTT
TRBV27	few	TRBJ2-3	.	CASSLIGFGSPDTQYF	TGTGCCAGCAGTTTAATTGGGTTCGGGAGCCCAGATACGCAGTATTTT
TRBV24-1	.	TRBJ2-3	.	CATGRGATDTQYF	TGTGCCACCGGCCGGGGAGCCACAGATACGCAGTATTTT
TRBV24-1	.	TRBJ2-3	TRBD1	CATSDLPGQGLADTQYF	TGTGCCACCAGTGATTTGCCGGGACAGGGCCTGGCAGATACGCAGTATTTT
TRBV4-1	.	TRBJ2-1	TRBD1	CASSQGGQGYMAEQFF	TGCGCCAGCAGCCAAGGTGGACAGGGGTATATGGCTGAGCAGTTCTTC
TRBV15	.	TRBJ2-1	.	CATSREGAREQFF	TGTGCCACCAGCAGAGAAGGGGCCAGAGAGCAGTTCTTC
TRBV7-3	.	TRBJ2-3	.	CASSSTGDSDTQYF	TGTGCCAGCAGCTCCACCGGGGATTCGGATACGCAGTATTTT
TRBV28	.	TRBJ2-1	TRBD1	CASSSLGGTGVHNEQFF	TGTGCCAGCAGTTCCCTGGGGGGGACAGGGGTTCACAATGAGCAGTTCTTC
TRBV6-5	.	TRBJ2-2	.	CASRRGELFF	TGTGCCAGCAGGAGGGGGGAGCTGTTTTTT
TRBV7-2	.	TRBJ1-6	.	CASSLIQGTEDSPLHF	TGTGCCAGCAGCTTAATTCAGGGCACTGAAGATTCACCCCTCCACTTT
TRBV24-1	few	TRBJ2-3	TRBD2	CATSDRSPGTSDTDTQYF	TGTGCCACCAGTGATAGATCCCCCGGGACTAGCGACACAGATACGCAGTATTTT
TRBV19	.	TRBJ1-5	.	CASDTGNSNQPQHF	TGTGCCAGCGATACAGGGAATAGCAATCAGCCCCAGCATTTT
TRBV12-3/TRBV12-4	.	TRBJ2-1	TRBD2	CSGSIWEGQFF	TGCAGCGGGAGTATATGGGAGGGGCAGTTCTTC
TRBV3-1/TRBV3-2	.	TRBJ2-1	TRBD2	CASNPGLAGGQQFF	TGTGCCAGTAATCCGGGACTAGCGGGAGGTCAGCAGTTCTTC
TRBV7-2	.	TRBJ2-3	TRBD2	CASSLSAGVDTQYF	TGTGCCAGCAGCTTATCGGCGGGAGTGGATACGCAGTATTTT
TRBV5-1	.	TRBJ2-1	.	CASTTQGFYNEQFF	TGCGCCAGCACTACCCAGGGGTTCTACAATGAGCAGTTCTTC
TRBV6-1	.	TRBJ1-2	.	CASSELVGRSSYGYTF	TGTGCCAGCAGTGAACTGGTGGGCAGGTCCAGCTATGGCTACACCTTC
TRBV18	.	TRBJ2-1	TRBD2	CASSPPTSGRANEQFF	TGTGCCAGCTCACCACCGACTAGCGGGAGGGCCAATGAGCAGTTCTTC
TRBV19	.	TRBJ2-1	TRBD2	CASSIGGLAGSGNEQFF	TGTGCCAGTAGTATAGGGGGACTAGCGGGATCGGGGAATGAGCAGTTCTTC
TRBV27	.	TRBJ1-5	.	CASRADRNQPQHF	TGTGCCAGCAGAGCCGACAGGAATCAGCCCCAGCATTTT
TRBV18	.	TRBJ2-7	TRBD1	CASSPFFLGQGSSYEQYF	TGTGCCAGCTCACCTTTCTTTCTCGGACAGGGAAGCTCCTACGAGCAGTACTTC
TRBV19	.	TRBJ2-7	.	CASSAPGYSYEQYF	TGTGCCAGTAGCGCTCCAGGGTACTCCTACGAGCAGTACTTC
TRBV24-1	.	TRBJ2-1	.	CATRGRDAYNEQFF	TGTGCCACCAGGGGGCGGGATGCCTACAATGAGCAGTTCTTC
TRBV5-4	.	TRBJ2-5	TRBD1	CASSLAGTEETQYF	TGTGCCAGCAGCTTGGCCGGGACAGAGGAGACCCAGTACTTC
TRBV10-3	.	TRBJ1-4	.	CAISERGGSNEKLFF	TGTGCCATCAGTGAAAGGGGAGGGAGTAATGAAAAACTGTTTTTT
TRBV5-1	.	TRBJ2-3	TRBD2	CASAKRTSDTDTQYF	TGCGCCAGCGCCAAGAGGACTAGCGACACAGATACGCAGTATTTT
TRBV10-3	.	TRBJ1-1	TRBD1	CAISDLTGTGIAEAFF	TGTGCCATCAGTGACCTAACCGGGACAGGGATCGCTGAAGCTTTCTTT
TRBV7-9	few	TRBJ2-7	.	CASSYDQGNEQYF	TGTGCCAGCAGTTATGATCAGGGGAACGAGCAGTACTTC
TRBV14	.	TRBJ2-5	TRBD2	CASSQGLAERGETQYF	TGTGCCAGCAGCCAAGGACTAGCGGAGAGGGGAGAGACCCAGTACTTC
TRBV7-9	.	TRBJ2-1	.	CASSPARGEVDNEQFF	TGTGCCAGCAGTCCCGCCCGCGGGGAGGTAGACAATGAGCAGTTCTTC
TRBV5-1	.	TRBJ2-7	.	CASSLRTLGGRGPHEQYF	TGCGCCAGCAGCTTGAGAACCCTTGGTGGCAGGGGACCCCACGAGCAGTACTTC
TRBV5-8	.	TRBJ1-2	.	CASSPEVLANYGYTF	TGTGCCAGCAGCCCCGAGGTGCTTGCTAACTATGGCTACACCTTC
TRBV27	.	TRBJ2-2	TRBD2	CASSFWSGRANTGELFF	TGTGCCAGCAGTTTTTGGAGCGGGAGGGCGAACACCGGGGAGCTGTTTTTT
TRBV7-9	.	TRBJ1-2	.	CASSLSTGAPYTF	TGTGCCAGCAGCTTGAGTACAGGCGCCCCCTACACCTTC
TRBV5-1	once	TRBJ1-1	.	CASSSVEASEAFF	TGCGCCAGCAGCTCGGTAGAGGCTTCGGAAGCTTTCTTT
TRBV30	.	TRBJ1-2	.	CAWSVAGGGYTF	TGTGCCTGGAGTGTTGCGGGGGGTGGCTACACCTTC
TRBV19	.	TRBJ2-2	.	CASTRTANTGELFF	TGTGCCAGTACCCGGACAGCAAACACCGGGGAGCTGTTTTTT
TRBV19	.	TRBJ1-1	.	CASTINRNTEAFF	TGTGCCAGTACCATAAACAGGAACACTGAAGCTTTCTTT
TRBV7-2	once	TRBJ2-3	TRBD2	CASSPWGGAVADTQYF	TGTGCCAGCAGCCCCTGGGGAGGGGCGGTGGCAGATACGCAGTATTTT
TRBV7-9	.	TRBJ2-1	TRBD1	CASSLDRSSYNEQFF	TGTGCCAGCAGCTTGGACAGGAGCTCCTACAATGAGCAGTTCTTC
TRBV29-1	.	TRBJ1-2	.	CSVLTAAFNYGYTF	TGCAGCGTTTTGACAGCTGCTTTTAACTATGGCTACACCTTC
TRBV5-1	.	TRBJ2-5	TRBD1	CASRGQGHFQETQYF	TGCGCCAGCCGAGGACAGGGACACTTCCAAGAGACCCAGTACTTC
TRBV7-3	.	TRBJ1-5	TRBD1	CASSSSYRGTACQPQHF	TGTGCCAGCAGCTCTTCATACAGGGGGACAGCCTGTCAGCCCCAGCATTTT
TRBV27	few	TRBJ2-7	.	CASSLQIPGEQYF	TGTGCCAGCAGTCTACAGATCCCGGGGGAGCAGTACTTC
TRBV14	.	TRBJ2-1	.	CASSRLNTRNEQFF	TGTGCCAGCAGCCGGCTCAACACCCGCAATGAGCAGTTCTTC
TRBV4-1	.	TRBJ1-2	TRBD1	CASSQVGQQGAGGYTF	TGCGCCAGCAGCCAAGTGGGACAACAGGGGGCGGGTGGCTACACCTTC
TRBV12-3/TRBV12-4	.	TRBJ1-4	.	CASSLNRGGLFF	TGTGCCAGCAGTTTAAACCGGGGTGGGCTGTTTTTT
TRBV27	.	TRBJ2-1	TRBD2	CASSLLAGVSNEQFF	TGTGCCAGCAGTTTACTAGCGGGAGTTTCCAATGAGCAGTTCTTC
TRBV11-3	.	TRBJ1-6	TRBD1	CASSESGTGDSPLHF	TGTGCCAGCAGCGAATCCGGGACAGGGGACTCACCCCTCCACTTT
TRBV2	.	TRBJ1-1	TRBD1	CASSRRGQGNTEAFF	TGTGCCAGCAGTCGCAGGGGACAGGGTAACACTGAAGCTTTCTTT
TRBV5-6	.	TRBJ2-7	.	CASSFAGAYEQYF	TGTGCCAGCAGCTTTGCAGGGGCCTACGAGCAGTACTTC